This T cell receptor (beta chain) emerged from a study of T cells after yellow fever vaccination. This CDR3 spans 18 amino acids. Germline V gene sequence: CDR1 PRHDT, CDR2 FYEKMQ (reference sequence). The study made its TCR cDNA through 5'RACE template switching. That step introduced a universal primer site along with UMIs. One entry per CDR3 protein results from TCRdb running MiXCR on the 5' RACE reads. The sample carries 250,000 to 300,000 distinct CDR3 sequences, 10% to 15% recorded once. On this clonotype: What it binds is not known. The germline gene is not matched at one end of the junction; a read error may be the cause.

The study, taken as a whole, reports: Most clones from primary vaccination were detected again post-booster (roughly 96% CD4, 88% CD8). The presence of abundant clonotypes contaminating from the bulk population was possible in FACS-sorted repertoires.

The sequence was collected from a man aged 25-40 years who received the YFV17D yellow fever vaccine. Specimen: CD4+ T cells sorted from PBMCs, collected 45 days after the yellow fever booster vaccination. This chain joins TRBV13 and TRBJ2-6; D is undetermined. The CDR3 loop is CASGFRPLGFSGANVLTF. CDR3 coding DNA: TGTGCCAGCGGCTTCAGGCCCCTCGGATTCTCTGGGGCCAACGTCCTGACTTTC.